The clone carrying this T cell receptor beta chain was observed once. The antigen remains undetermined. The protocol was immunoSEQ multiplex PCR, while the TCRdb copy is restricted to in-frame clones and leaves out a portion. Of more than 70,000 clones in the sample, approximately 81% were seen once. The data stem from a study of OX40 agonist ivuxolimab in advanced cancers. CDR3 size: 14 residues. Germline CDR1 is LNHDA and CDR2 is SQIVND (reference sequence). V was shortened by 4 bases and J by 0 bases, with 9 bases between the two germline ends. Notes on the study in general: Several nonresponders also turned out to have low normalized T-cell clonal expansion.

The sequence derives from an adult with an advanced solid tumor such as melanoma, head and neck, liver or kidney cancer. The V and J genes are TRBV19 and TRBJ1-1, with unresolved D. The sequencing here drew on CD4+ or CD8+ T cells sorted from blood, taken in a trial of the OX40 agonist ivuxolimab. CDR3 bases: TGTGCCAGTAGTAACGACGTGGTGAACACTGAAGCTTTCTTT. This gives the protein CASSNDVVNTEAFF. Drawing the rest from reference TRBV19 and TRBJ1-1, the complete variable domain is DGGITQSPKYLFRKEGQNVTLSCEQNLNHDAMYWYRQDPGQGLRLIYYSQIVNDFQKGDIAEGYSVSREKKESFPLTVTSAQKNPTAFYLCASSNDVVNTEAFFGQGTRLTVV.